This TCR beta chain was identified in a study of T-cell reconstitution after alpha-beta-depleted transplantation in children. Study-level points and caveats: T-cell counts and diversity were attributed mostly to newly produced T cells one year after transplant. Diversity of TCRbeta at day 60 was high in some patients, arising from surviving recipient T cells and thymic progenitors.

Preparation of the TCRbeta library was carried out with unique molecular identifiers. TCRdb analysed the PCR reads with MiXCR anew, one entry per CDR3 protein. The sample contains some 80,000 distinct CDR3 sequences, around 18% of which appear only once. With regard to this clonotype: As yet, its antigen is unknown.

V gave up 4 bases and J gave up 4 bases, with 23 bases separating them. The V gene's germline CDR1 is SGHKS and CDR2 YYEKEE (reference sequence). This CDR3 contains 17 residues. The source of this sequence is a male patient between 2 and 15 years old who had a stem cell transplant for acute lymphoblastic leukemia, so the T cells may come from the graft donor. This chain links TRBV5-5 with TRBJ2-5, with a weak D call TRBD2 (6 bases). The sample in question was PBMCs, mostly from graft donor cells, obtained 360 days after TCRalphabeta/CD19-depleted stem cell transplant. CDR3 sequence (DNA): TGTGCCAGCAGCCGGGGGTGGCCGGGACTCACTCGAGAGACCCAGTACTTC. Translating it yields CASSRGWPGLTRETQYF.